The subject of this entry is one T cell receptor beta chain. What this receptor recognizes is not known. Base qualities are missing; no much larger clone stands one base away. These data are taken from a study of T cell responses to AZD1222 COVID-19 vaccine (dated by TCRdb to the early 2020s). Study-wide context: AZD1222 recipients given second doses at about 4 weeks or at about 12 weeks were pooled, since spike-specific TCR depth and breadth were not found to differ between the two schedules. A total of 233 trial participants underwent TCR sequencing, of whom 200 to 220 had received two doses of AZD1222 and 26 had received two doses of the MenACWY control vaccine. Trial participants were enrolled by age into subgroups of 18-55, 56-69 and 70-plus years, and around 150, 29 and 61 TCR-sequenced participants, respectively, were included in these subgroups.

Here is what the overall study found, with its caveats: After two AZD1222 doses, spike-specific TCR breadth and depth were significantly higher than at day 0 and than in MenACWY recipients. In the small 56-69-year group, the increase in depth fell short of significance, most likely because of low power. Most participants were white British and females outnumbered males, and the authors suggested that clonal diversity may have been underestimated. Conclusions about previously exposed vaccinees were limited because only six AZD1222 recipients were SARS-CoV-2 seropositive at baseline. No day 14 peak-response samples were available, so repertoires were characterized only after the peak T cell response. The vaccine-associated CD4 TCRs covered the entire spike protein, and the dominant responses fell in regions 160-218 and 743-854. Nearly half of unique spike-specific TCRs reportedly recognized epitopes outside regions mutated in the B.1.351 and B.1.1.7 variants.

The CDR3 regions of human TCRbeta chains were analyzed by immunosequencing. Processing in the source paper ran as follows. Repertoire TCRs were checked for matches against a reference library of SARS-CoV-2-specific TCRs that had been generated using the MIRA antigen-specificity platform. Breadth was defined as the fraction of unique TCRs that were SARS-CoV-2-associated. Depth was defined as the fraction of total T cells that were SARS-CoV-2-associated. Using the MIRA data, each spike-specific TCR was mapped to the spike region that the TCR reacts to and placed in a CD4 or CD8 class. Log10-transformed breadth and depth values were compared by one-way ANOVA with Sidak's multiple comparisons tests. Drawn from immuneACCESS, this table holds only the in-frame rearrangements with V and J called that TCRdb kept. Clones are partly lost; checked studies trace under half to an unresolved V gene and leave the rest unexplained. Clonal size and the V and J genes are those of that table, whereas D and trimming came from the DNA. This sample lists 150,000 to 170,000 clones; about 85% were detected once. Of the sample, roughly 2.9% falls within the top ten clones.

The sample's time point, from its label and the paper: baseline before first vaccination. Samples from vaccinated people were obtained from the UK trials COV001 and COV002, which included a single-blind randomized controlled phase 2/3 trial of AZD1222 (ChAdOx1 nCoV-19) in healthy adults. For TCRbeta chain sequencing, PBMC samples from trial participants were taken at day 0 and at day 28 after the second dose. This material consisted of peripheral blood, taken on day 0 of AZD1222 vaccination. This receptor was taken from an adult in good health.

This receptor carries the CDR3 CASSPSTHSYEQYF. At the DNA level, the sequence is TGTGCCAGCAGTCCTTCGACGCACTCCTACGAGCAGTACTTC. Recombination linked TRBV2 to TRBJ2-7; no D gene call is confident. Sequences SNHLY (CDR1) and FYNNEI (CDR2) are obtained from the germline V gene. V is shortened by 5 bases, J by 0 bases, and the region joining them spans 11 bases. The CDR3 sequence holds 14 residues, the cysteine and phenylalanine included. Just CDR3 DNA is preserved here, 42 bases in frame from base 1.